This TCR beta chain was identified in a study of T cell changes during pregnancy in multiple sclerosis. The protocol was immunoSEQ multiplex PCR, while the TCRdb copy is restricted to in-frame clones and leaves out a portion. This sample has 30,000 to 50,000 clones, with about 91% found just once. Unmatched junction bases numbered 9, after V lost 7 bases and J lost 0 bases. This CDR3 is built from 16 residues. CDR1 is SEHNR, CDR2 FQNEAQ, per germline (reference sequence). This clonotype was sampled from a female donor in good health, enrolled as a control in a pregnancy study. The starting material was CD4+ T cells from peripheral blood mononuclear cells, obtained in the third trimester of pregnancy. The chain carries TRBV7-9 and TRBJ2-7; 10 bases are shared with TRBD2. The CDR3 loop reads CASTLGLAGDSYEQYF. As DNA, the CDR3 is TGTGCCAGCACCCTAGGGCTAGCGGGGGACTCCTACGAGCAGTACTTC. The full variable domain, its missing parts supplied by reference TRBV7-9 and TRBJ2-7, is DTGVSQNPRHKITKRGQNVTFRCDPISEHNRLYWYRQTLGQGPEFLTYFQNEAQLEKSRLLSDRFSAERPKGSFSTLEIQRTEQGDSAMYLCASTLGLAGDSYEQYFGPGTRLTVT.